What follows describes a single T cell receptor beta chain. It lacks a known antigen. No base quality values were provided; no much bigger clone lies one nucleotide off. Unmatched junction bases come to 4, with V trimmed by 7 bases and J by 4 bases. Looking up the germline V gene yields CDR1 MDHEN and CDR2 SYDVKM. Including cysteine and phenylalanine, the CDR3 has 14 amino acids. Only CDR3 DNA remains: 42 bases, in frame from the first base. The study evaluated CTLA-4 blockade (ipilimumab) given together with focal radiation therapy in patients who had chemo-refractory metastatic non-small-cell lung cancer. This sample is part of a study of radiotherapy plus CTLA-4 blockade in lung cancer listed by TCRdb under 2018. In the study overall: Objective responses were observed in 18% of enrolled patients, and disease control was achieved in around 30%.

Libraries were prepared through the immunoSEQ multiplex PCR assay. Sourced from immuneACCESS, this table was stored by TCRdb with only in-frame sequences that have V and J called. A share of the clones is absent; for the studies checked, an unresolved V gene accounts for under half, and the remainder has no known explanation. Within this sample are fewer than 65,000 clones, with around four fifths of them counted one time only. The ten largest account for under 7% of the sample. Study-wide conclusions, independent of this receptor: After treatment with radiotherapy and ipilimumab, TCR clones that originated in tumors expanded in peripheral blood. Early dynamic changes in blood T cell clones, together with increased serum interferon-beta after radiation, were reported as the strongest predictors of response.

Sequences were derived from peripheral blood, sampled from a patient treated with radiotherapy plus ipilimumab. This clonotype was obtained from a human donor with non-small cell lung cancer whose response to radiotherapy plus ipilimumab could not be evaluated. The rearranged chain carries TRBV28 and TRBJ2-2; a stretch of 9 junction bases matches TRBD1. The bases read TGTGCCAGCAACGGACAGGGGATCACCGGGGAGCTGTTTTTT. This codes for CASNGQGITGELFF.